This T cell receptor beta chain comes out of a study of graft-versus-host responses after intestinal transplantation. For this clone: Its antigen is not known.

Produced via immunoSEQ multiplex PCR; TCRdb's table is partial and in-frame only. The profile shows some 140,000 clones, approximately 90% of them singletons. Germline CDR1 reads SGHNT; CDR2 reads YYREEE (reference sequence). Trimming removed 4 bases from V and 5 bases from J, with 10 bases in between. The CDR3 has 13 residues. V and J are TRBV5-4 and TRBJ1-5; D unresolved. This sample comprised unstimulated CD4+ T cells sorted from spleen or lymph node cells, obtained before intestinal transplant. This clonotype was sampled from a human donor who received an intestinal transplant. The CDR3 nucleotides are TGTGCCAGCAGCCCTGACCCAGATCAGCCCCAGCATTTT. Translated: CASSPDPDQPQHF.